This TCR beta chain was sequenced in a study of blood T cell repertoires in COVID-19. Whole-study context: Acute-phase and convalescent COVID-19 samples originated in the United States, Italy and Spain. In each case, the material was cDNA or gDNA derived from T cells, B-cell-depleted T cells, or PBMCs.

V lost 0 bases and J 6 bases, leaving 15 bases between the germline ends. Germline lookup yields CDR1 LNHNV and CDR2 YYDKDF (reference sequence). CDR3 length: 16 amino acids. Authors' analysis steps: Quantification of nucleated cells was approximated via reference gene primer amplification. Some clones are missing from TCRdb's copy, which holds only in-frame ones; the method was immunoSEQ multiplex PCR. V, J and clone size reflect that table, while D and trimming were determined from the DNA. The sample lists fewer than 350,000 clones, 86% occurring once. The source of this sequence is a woman under 40 who had recovered from COVID-19. The chain employs TRBV15 and TRBJ1-5; tentative D call: TRBD1 (6 bases). Sequencing input: peripheral blood. The CDR3 DNA is TGTGCCACCAGCAGAGATGTGCAGGGGTTCGGTCAGCCCCAGCATTTT. It is translated as CATSRDVQGFGQPQHF.